This TCR beta chain was found in a study of CD8+CD57+ T cells in acquired aplastic anemia. Study-level information: Sorting CD4+ and CD8+ cells gave DNA averaging approximately 3 ug.

TCR beta VDJ and CDR3 profiling used genomic DNA as template. TCRdb re-analysed the reads in MiXCR, keeping a single row per CDR3 protein. Among more than 250,000 distinct CDR3 sequences listed, 65% to 90% were seen once. Points from the study as a whole: Fewer than 30 shared CD8+ CDR3s appeared highly expressed within patients' immunodominant clones.

A remark on this clonotype: The target antigen is unknown.

All sequencing subjects had displayed CD8+CD57+ cell expansion on flow cytometry. All patients were therapy-naive when blood was sampled. The sample taken for sequencing was sorted CD4+, CD8+, or CD8+CD57+ T cells (not recorded which) from PBMCs. The sequence came from a human donor with aplastic anemia.

The CDR3 reads CASSNPRDRGHNEQFF. The CDR3 coding sequence is TGTGCCAGTAGTAACCCCCGGGACAGGGGCCACAATGAGCAGTTCTTC. V gene TRBV19 combines with J gene TRBJ2-1; 10 bases line up with TRBD1. V lost 4 bases, J lost 5 bases, and 8 bases stayed unmatched. This CDR3 region has 16 residues. Germline CDR1 reads LNHDA; CDR2 reads SQIVND (reference sequence).